What follows are 5 T cell receptor beta chains derived from one specimen sequenced in a study of breast tumors, draining lymph nodes, adjacent tissues. Samples came from axillary lymph nodes draining the breast cancer. TCRdb used MiXCR to reprocess the multiplex PCR reads, holding one entry per CDR3 protein. Of some 170,000 distinct CDR3 sequences in the sample, more than 25% are singletons; the top ten hold about 4.1%. Sequenced: axillary lymph node tissue. The source is a female donor with breast cancer. Some clones in this sample may be carry-over from other donors' samples.

Of note for this clonotype: A single base separates this from a much larger clone, so it may be a read error. This chain links TRBV28 with TRBJ1-2; 9 bases agree with TRBD1. The CDR3 extends over 14 amino acids. CDR1 is MDHEN and CDR2 is SYDVKM in the germline V gene. The CDR3 reads CALQVGQGNCGYTF. CDR3 nucleotides: TGTGCTCTACAAGTGGGACAGGGAAACTGTGGCTACACCTTC.

This clonotype was detected many times. This chain connects TRBV3-1 to TRBJ2-1; 9 bases map to TRBD2. The CDR3 spans 13 residues. V was clipped by 4 bases and J by 8 bases; unmatched bases: 3. CDR1 is LGHDT, CDR2 YNNKEL, per germline (reference sequence). The CDR3 sequence: CASSRRGRDEQFF. Written as DNA, the CDR3 is TGTGCCAGCAGCCGTCGCGGGAGGGATGAGCAGTTCTTC.

There are many counts of this clonotype. The CDR3 protein is CASSQVGALIYGYTF. The CDR3 nucleotides read TGCGCCAGCAGCCAAGTAGGGGCCCTAATCTATGGCTACACCTTC. The V gene is TRBV4-3, the J gene TRBJ1-2; D perhaps matches TRBD1 (5 bases). V lost 1 base and J 4 bases, leaving 13 bases between the germline ends. The CDR3 covers 15 residues. Germline lookup yields CDR1 LGHNA and CDR2 YSLEER.

The table lists this clonotype with a few counts. At one end, the junction sequence differs from germline, possibly due to a read error. This sequence joins TRBV30 and TRBJ2-7; D might be TRBD2 (5 bases). This CDR3 is 14 amino acids long. CDR1 is GTSNPN and CDR2 is SVGIG in the germline V gene (reference sequence). The chain's CDR3 is CAWSVLESSYGQYF. The CDR3 DNA reads TGTGCCTGGAGTGTACTAGAGAGCTCCTACGGGCAGTACTTC.

This clonotype was found many times. The chain links TRBV5-1 to TRBJ2-7; D is ambiguous. Looked up from germline, CDR1 is SGHRS and CDR2 is YFSETQ. The germline V and J ends were trimmed by 0 bases and 4 bases, with 17 bases remaining between them. The CDR3 extends over 16 amino acids. DNA for the CDR3: TGCGCCAGCAGCTTGGCCGGGCCTCCGCCCCCATACGAGCAGTACTTC. This gives the protein CASSLAGPPPPYEQYF.